Below are 27 T cell receptor beta chains sequenced from a single sample in a study of OX40 agonist ivuxolimab in advanced cancers. The table came from immunoSEQ multiplex PCR; TCRdb's copy has only in-frame clones and leaves some out. The sample shows 55,000 to 80,000 clones, around four fifths of them seen only once. This material consisted of CD4+ or CD8+ T cells sorted from blood, taken in a trial of the OX40 agonist ivuxolimab. These receptors all stem from an adult with an advanced solid tumor such as melanoma, head and neck, liver or kidney cancer.

J is TRBJ2-1 and V is TRBV5-1, with TRBD1 matching over 8 bases. Trimming cost V 3 bases and J 2 bases; bases outside gene matches: 4. Germline V gene data show CDR1 as SGHRS and CDR2 as YFSETQ. The CDR3 runs to 15 residues. The CDR3 DNA follows: TGCGCCAGCAGCTCGACAGGGGAAGCCTACAATGAGCAGTTCTTC. Translation gives CASSSTGEAYNEQFF.

The chain uses TRBV28 and TRBJ2-7; a possible D gene is TRBD1 (6 bases). In germline, CDR1 is MDHEN, CDR2 SYDVKM. The CDR3 is 14 residues long. V was cut by 7 bases and J by 9 bases, with 22 bases left in between. In DNA form, the CDR3 reads TGTGCCAGCACCGCTCTCCGGGACACTGAGGCGCAGTACTTC. This encodes CASTALRDTEAQYF. Supplemented by reference TRBV28 and TRBJ2-7, the full variable domain reads DVKVTQSSRYLVKRTGEKVFLECVQDMDHENMFWYRQDPGLGLRLIYFSYDVKMKEKGDIPEGYSVSREKKERFSLILESASTNQTSMYLCASTALRDTEAQYFGPGTRLTVT.

J is TRBJ2-7 and V is TRBV6-6; unclear D gene. The V gene's germline CDR1 is MNHNY and CDR2 SVGAGI (reference sequence). Trimming took 6 bases from V and 1 from J, leaving 7 bases between them. This CDR3 contains 12 residues. In DNA form, the CDR3 reads TGTGCCAGCAGACCGTCGTCCTACGAGCAGTACTTC. Translation gives CASRPSSYEQYF.

The DNA of the CDR3 is TGTGCCAGCAGGCCGACAGGGGTCTCCTACGAGCAGTACTTC. It yields the protein CASRPTGVSYEQYF. The chain links TRBV28 to TRBJ2-7; 8 positions match TRBD1. After removal of 6 bases from V and 0 bases from J, the junction contained 4 bases not matched to a gene. CDR1 is MDHEN and CDR2 is SYDVKM in the germline V gene. The CDR3 is 14 amino acids.

Only a few counts were recorded for this clone. The V and J genes are TRBV18 and TRBJ2-5; 8 nucleotides agree with TRBD1. The CDR3 loop spans 15 amino acids. The V and J ends lost 2 bases and 4 bases, in that order; junction bases with no gene match: 6. Germline values: CDR1 KGHSH, CDR2 LQKENI. As DNA, the CDR3 is TGTGCCAGCTCACCAAGTGACAGGGGAACAGAGACCCAGTACTTC. As protein: CASSPSDRGTETQYF.

V is TRBV10-1 and J is TRBJ1-1, with D unclear. V was trimmed by 0 bases and J by 4 bases, leaving 9 bases between them. Germline CDR1 is WNHNN and CDR2 is SYGVQD (reference sequence). The CDR3 is 14 residues long. The CDR3 region is CASSESLGGTEAFF. For the CDR3, the DNA is TGCGCCAGCAGTGAGTCCCTGGGAGGCACTGAAGCTTTCTTT.

This clone was found a few times. This chain links TRBV7-2 with TRBJ2-3; D is perhaps TRBD1 (6 bases). V was pared by 6 bases and J by 2 bases, with 15 bases between. CDR3 size: 15 residues. Germline V gene sequence: CDR1 SGHTA, CDR2 FQGNSA. The DNA of the CDR3 is TGTGCCAGCAGTTTGGGACAACCCCACACAGATACGCAGTATTTT. Translated, it gives CASSLGQPHTDTQYF.

The genes are TRBV5-6 and TRBJ2-1, with no clear D. The germline CDR1 and CDR2 sequences are SGHDT and YYEEEE. The CDR3 is 16 residues long. Trimming stripped 3 bases from V and 1 base from J, with 14 bases between. The CDR3 sequence: CASSSRALRSYNEQFF. In nucleotides, the CDR3 is TGTGCCAGCAGCTCTAGGGCTTTGAGATCCTACAATGAGCAGTTCTTC.

This clone was picked up one time. The chain joins TRBV10-3 to TRBJ1-4; D possibly corresponds to TRBD1 (5 bases). The CDR3 contains 13 residues. V was cut by 6 bases and J by 8 bases, with 13 bases left in between. CDR1 is ENHRY, CDR2 SYGVKD, per germline. CDR3 in DNA: TGTGCCATCAGCGCCGGACAAGGAGAAAAACTGTTTTTT. It specifies CAISAGQGEKLFF.

This clone has a handful of counts. DNA for the CDR3: TGTGCCAGCAGCTTTGACCCAGGGATAAGAATAGCGGATGGCTACACCTTC. Protein product: CASSFDPGIRIADGYTF. This chain connects TRBV5-6 to TRBJ1-2; D may be TRBD1 (5 bases). V was cut by 2 bases and J by 6 bases, with 23 bases left in between. Germline V CDR1 and CDR2: SGHDT, YYEEEE. The CDR3 spans 17 residues.

The DNA for the CDR3 is TGCGCCAGCAGCCGGGACAGGGAAAGAGAGCAGTACTTC. As protein: CASSRDREREQYF. This rearrangement joins TRBV5-1 to TRBJ2-7; 9 bases fit TRBD1. V shed 4 bases, J shed 7 bases, and the junction held 6 bases outside the gene matches. CDR1 and CDR2 from the germline V gene are SGHRS and YFSETQ. CDR3 length: 13 amino acids.

The chain has TRBV27 and TRBJ1-2; 7 bases align to TRBD1. The CDR3 totals 16 residues. The V gene's germline CDR1 is MNHEY and CDR2 SMNVEV (reference sequence). V trimming: 4 bases; J trimming: 2 bases; junction bases outside the gene matches: 10. The CDR3 loop reads CASSWTGAKKNYGYTF. CDR3 in DNA: TGTGCCAGCAGTTGGACAGGAGCAAAGAAAAACTATGGCTACACCTTC.

The rearrangement uses TRBV5-6 and TRBJ1-1, with D perhaps matching TRBD1 (6 bases). V lost 0 bases, J lost 7 bases, and 16 bases lay in between. The germline gives CDR1 SGHDT, CDR2 YYEEEE. The CDR3 is made up of 15 amino acids. CDR3 sequence: CASSLEVQGYGEAFF. The DNA for the CDR3 is TGTGCCAGCAGCTTGGAAGTGCAGGGGTACGGTGAAGCTTTCTTT.

The chain is built from TRBV28 and TRBJ2-5; D remains unclear. The ends were cut back, 6 bases at V and 5 bases at J, with 16 bases in the middle. The V gene's germline CDR1 is MDHEN and CDR2 SYDVKM. This CDR3 has 14 residues. The CDR3 protein is CASSSGPIRETQYF. In DNA, the CDR3 is TGTGCCAGCAGCTCAGGACCCATCCGGGAGACCCAGTACTTC.

V gene TRBV6-5 combines with J gene TRBJ1-3; no clear D gene. Germline lookup yields CDR1 MNHEY and CDR2 SVGAGI. This CDR3 is built from 12 residues. The germline V and J ends were trimmed by 6 bases and 0 bases, with 3 bases remaining between them. CDR3 sequence reads: CASSISGNTIYF. CDR3 nucleotides: TGTGCCAGCAGCATCTCTGGAAACACCATATATTTT.

J is TRBJ2-2 and V is TRBV18, with 7 bases lining up with TRBD2. The CDR3 is 17 amino acids. The V segment lost 4 bases and the J segment 0 bases; nucleotides outside the gene matches: 8. Germline-derived CDR1 and CDR2 are KGHSH and LQKENI. Written as DNA, the CDR3 is TGTGCCAGCTCACAAATGCGGGGGAAGGCGAACACCGGGGAGCTGTTTTTT. It is translated as CASSQMRGKANTGELFF.

This sequence joins TRBV5-5 and TRBJ2-6; TRBD2 might be the D (5 bases). The germline V gene encodes CDR1 SGHKS and CDR2 YYEKEE (reference sequence). Trimming took off 0 bases at V and 0 bases at J, with 13 bases between the two ends. The CDR3 contains 18 residues. In nucleotides, the CDR3 is TGTGCCAGCAGCTTGGTCGAGAGCGGTCTCTCTGGGGCCAACGTCCTGACTTTC. As protein: CASSLVESGLSGANVLTF.

This clone was recorded only once. In nucleotides, the CDR3 is TGTGCCAGCAGCTTACTCCCGGGTCCCGTGGAGACCCAGTACTTC. Its translation: CASSLLPGPVETQYF. This chain uses TRBV11-3 with TRBJ2-5; D ambiguous. V lost 2 bases and J lost 5, with 15 bases in between. Per germline, CDR1 SGHNT and CDR2 YENEEA. The CDR3 extends over 15 amino acids.

The chain links TRBV30 to TRBJ1-1; D is unclear. Germline V gene data show CDR1 as GTSNPN and CDR2 as SVGIG (reference sequence). The CDR3 sequence is 13 residues long. V lost 3 bases, J lost 0 bases, and 8 bases lay in between. DNA of the CDR3: TGTGCCTGGAGGAGTGGCATGAACACTGAAGCTTTCTTT. Protein product: CAWRSGMNTEAFF.

The chain employs TRBV5-1 and TRBJ2-2; the D is unclear. The germline gives CDR1 SGHRS, CDR2 YFSETQ. CDR3 length: 15 amino acids. The ends were cut back, 0 bases at V and 1 base at J, with 7 bases in the middle. The chain's CDR3 is CASSLGGRNTGELFF. In DNA, the CDR3 is TGCGCCAGCAGCTTGGGCGGCAGGAACACCGGGGAGCTGTTTTTT.

The V gene is TRBV4-2, the J gene TRBJ2-3, with TRBD1 as a possible D gene (6 bases). CDR3 length equals 13 residues. Germline loops: CDR1 LGHNA, CDR2 YNFKEQ. V lost 6 bases, J lost 3 bases, and 10 bases lay in between. CDR3 nucleotides: TGTGCCAGCAGACAGGGTGTTACAGATACGCAGTATTTT. Protein product: CASRQGVTDTQYF.

CDR3 nucleotides: TGTGCCAGCTCTCCCAATCTAGCGGGGGCGAACACCGGGGAGCTGTTTTTT. Protein sequence: CASSPNLAGANTGELFF. The rearrangement uses TRBV18 and TRBJ2-2, with TRBD2 identical over 10 bases. This CDR3 has 17 amino acids. J gave up 0 bases and V 6 bases, and 7 bases lay outside the gene matches. From germline, CDR1 is KGHSH and CDR2 LQKENI.

The chain is built from TRBV5-1 and TRBJ2-6, with unresolved D. The CDR3 consists of 15 residues. Trimming took off 0 bases at V and 2 bases at J, with 6 bases between the two ends. Germline values: CDR1 SGHRS, CDR2 YFSETQ. The CDR3 DNA reads as TGCGCCAGCAGCTTGGCGATAGCTGGGGCCAACGTCCTGACTTTC. As protein: CASSLAIAGANVLTF. The full variable domain, in which reference TRBV5-1 and TRBJ2-6 provide the parts outside the CDR3, is KAGVTQTPRYLIKTRGQQVTLSCSPISGHRSVSWYQQTPGQGLQFLFEYFSETQRNKGNFPGRFSGRQFSNSRSEMNVSTLELGDSALYLCASSLAIAGANVLTFGAGSRLTVL.

Turning to this clone: At one of its ends the junction is not consistent with the germline gene, which may arise from a read error. The V and J genes are TRBV7-7 and TRBJ1-4; D perhaps matches TRBD1 (5 bases). The CDR3 length is 14 residues. CDR1 is SSHAT, CDR2 FNYEAQ, per germline (reference sequence). CDR3 bases: TGTGCTAGCAGCTTAGGACCCAAGGGGGAAAAACTGTTTTTT. This gives the protein CASSLGPKGEKLFF. Supplemented by reference TRBV7-7 and TRBJ1-4, the full variable domain reads GAGVSQSPRYKVTKRGQDVTLRCDPISSHATLYWYQQALGQGPEFLTYFNYEAQPDKSGLPSDRFSAERPEGSISTLTIQRTEQRDSAMYRCASSLGPKGEKLFFGSGTQLSVL.

In its sample, this clone was seen once. This sequence joins TRBV2 and TRBJ1-1; 8 bases align to TRBD1. V was clipped by 6 bases and J by 4 bases; unmatched bases: 7. Germline-derived CDR1 and CDR2 are SNHLY and FYNNEI. CDR3 length equals 14 residues. CDR3 in amino acids: CASRNDRGGTEAFF. CDR3 DNA: TGTGCCAGCAGAAACGACAGGGGCGGCACTGAAGCTTTCTTT.

The gene calls are TRBV9 and TRBJ2-1, with TRBD2 as a possible D gene (5 bases). The CDR3 runs to 14 residues. Per germline, CDR1 SGDLS and CDR2 YYNGEE. Trimming took off 1 base at V and 6 bases at J, with 11 bases between the two ends. As DNA, the CDR3 is TGTGCCAGCAGCGTACAGGCCCGGGGCAATGAGCAGTTCTTC. This translates into CASSVQARGNEQFF.

This clone has more than one count but fewer than ten. The V and J genes are TRBV7-6 and TRBJ2-7, with D tentatively TRBD1 (5 bases). The germline V and J ends were trimmed by 5 bases and 3 bases, with 14 bases remaining between them. The CDR3 has 14 amino acids. Germline-derived CDR1 and CDR2 are SGHVS and FNYEAQ. CDR3 sequence: CASSMDNVYYEQYF. Written as DNA, the CDR3 is TGTGCCAGCAGCATGGACAACGTTTACTACGAGCAGTACTTC.